What follows is one T cell receptor (beta chain) and its context. Sequenced by immunoSEQ multiplex PCR; TCRdb stores in-frame clones only, minus some. The sample shows several hundred clones, roughly 94% of them seen only once. The data derive from a study of tumor T cells in aggressive B-cell lymphoma. Per germline, CDR1 LGHNA and CDR2 YSLEER. This CDR3 has 16 amino acids. V lost 2 bases and J lost 6, with 17 bases in between. The rearrangement uses TRBV4-3 and TRBJ1-5; D is possibly TRBD1 (6 bases). This receptor was taken from an adult with diffuse large B cell lymphoma. The sequencing input was tumor tissue. CDR3 protein: CASSQRMGSRGQPQHF. In DNA form, the CDR3 reads TGCGCCAGCAGCCAAAGAATGGGGAGCAGGGGTCAGCCCCAGCATTTT.